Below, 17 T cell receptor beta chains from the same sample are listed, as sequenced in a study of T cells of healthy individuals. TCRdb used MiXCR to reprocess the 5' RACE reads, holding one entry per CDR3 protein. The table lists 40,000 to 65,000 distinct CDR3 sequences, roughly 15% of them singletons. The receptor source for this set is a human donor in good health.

Here the CDR3 reads CASSGGQDYSPLHF. DNA of the CDR3: TGTGCCAGCAGTGGGGGACAGGATTATTCACCCCTCCACTTT. The chain combines TRBV2 with TRBJ1-6; 8 bases agree with TRBD1. This CDR3 spans 14 amino acids. After removal of 4 bases from V and 8 bases from J, the junction contained 4 bases not matched to a gene. In germline, CDR1 is SNHLY, CDR2 FYNNEI.

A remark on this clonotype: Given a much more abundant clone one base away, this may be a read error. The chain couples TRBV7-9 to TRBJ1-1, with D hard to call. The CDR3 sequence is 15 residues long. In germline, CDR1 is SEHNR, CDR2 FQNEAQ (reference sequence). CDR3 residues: CASGLLDGMNTEAFF. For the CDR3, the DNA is TGTGCCAGCGGCTTACTGGACGGCATGAACACTGAAGCTTTCTTT.

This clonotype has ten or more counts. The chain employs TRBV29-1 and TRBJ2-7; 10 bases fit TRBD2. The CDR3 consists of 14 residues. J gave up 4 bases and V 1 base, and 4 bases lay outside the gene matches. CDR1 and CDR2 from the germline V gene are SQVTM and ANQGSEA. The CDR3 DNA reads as TGCAGCGTTGAAGCGGCTAGCGGGGGTTACGAGCAGTACTTC. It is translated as CSVEAASGGYEQYF.

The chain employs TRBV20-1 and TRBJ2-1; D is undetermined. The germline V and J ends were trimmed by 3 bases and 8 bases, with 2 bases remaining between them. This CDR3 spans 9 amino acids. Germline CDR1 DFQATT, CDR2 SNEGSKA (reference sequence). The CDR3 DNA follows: TGCAGTGCTAGCGATGAGCAGTTCTTC. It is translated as CSASDEQFF.

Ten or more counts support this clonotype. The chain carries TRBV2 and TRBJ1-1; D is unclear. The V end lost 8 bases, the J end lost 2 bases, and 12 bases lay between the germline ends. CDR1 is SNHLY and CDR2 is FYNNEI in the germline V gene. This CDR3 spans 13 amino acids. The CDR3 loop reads CASLYRFNTEAFF. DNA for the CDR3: TGTGCCAGCCTGTATCGGTTCAACACTGAAGCTTTCTTT.

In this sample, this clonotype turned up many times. The chain's CDR3 is CASSQMGPYGYTF. CDR3 DNA sequence: TGTGCCAGCAGCCAAATGGGCCCTTATGGCTACACCTTC. This chain uses TRBV3-1 with TRBJ1-2; D unresolved. The germline V and J ends were trimmed by 2 bases and 5 bases, with 9 bases remaining between them. CDR1 and CDR2 from the germline V gene are LGHDT and YNNKEL (reference sequence). The CDR3 extends over 13 amino acids.

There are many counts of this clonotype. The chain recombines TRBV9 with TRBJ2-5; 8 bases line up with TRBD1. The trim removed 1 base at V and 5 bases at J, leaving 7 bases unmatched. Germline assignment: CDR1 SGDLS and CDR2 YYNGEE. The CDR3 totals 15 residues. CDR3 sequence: CASSVQGAPGETQYF. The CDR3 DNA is TGTGCCAGCAGCGTACAGGGGGCGCCGGGGGAGACCCAGTACTTC. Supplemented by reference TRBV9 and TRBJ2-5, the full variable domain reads DSGVTQTPKHLITATGQRVTLRCSPRSGDLSVYWYQQSLDQGLQFLIQYYNGEERAKGNILERFSAQQFPDLHSELNLSSLELGDSALYFCASSVQGAPGETQYFGPGTRLLVL.

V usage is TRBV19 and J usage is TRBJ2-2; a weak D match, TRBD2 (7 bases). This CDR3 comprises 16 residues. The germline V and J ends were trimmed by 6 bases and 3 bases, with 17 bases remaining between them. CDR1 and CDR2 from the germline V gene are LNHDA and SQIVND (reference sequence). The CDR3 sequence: CASSWRGPPHTGELFF. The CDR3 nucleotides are TGTGCCAGTAGCTGGCGGGGGCCCCCTCACACCGGGGAGCTGTTTTTT.

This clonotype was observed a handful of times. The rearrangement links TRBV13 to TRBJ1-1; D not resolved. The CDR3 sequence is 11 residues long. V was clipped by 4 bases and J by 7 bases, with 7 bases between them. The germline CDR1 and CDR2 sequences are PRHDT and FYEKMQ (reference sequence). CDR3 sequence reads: CASSSRVEAFF. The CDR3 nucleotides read TGTGCCAGCAGCTCAAGGGTTGAAGCTTTCTTT.

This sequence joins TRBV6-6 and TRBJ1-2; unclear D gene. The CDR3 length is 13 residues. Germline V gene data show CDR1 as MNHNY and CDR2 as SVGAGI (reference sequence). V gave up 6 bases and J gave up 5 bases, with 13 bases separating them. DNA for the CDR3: TGTGCCAGCAGCCGGGAGAAAGGATATGGCTACACCTTC. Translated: CASSREKGYGYTF.

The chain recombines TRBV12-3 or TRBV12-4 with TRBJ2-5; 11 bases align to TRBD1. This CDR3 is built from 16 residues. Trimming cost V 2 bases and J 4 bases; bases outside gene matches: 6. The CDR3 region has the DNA TGTGCCAGCAGTTTAACGGGACAGGGGGGCGCAGAGACCCAGTACTTC. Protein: CASSLTGQGGAETQYF.

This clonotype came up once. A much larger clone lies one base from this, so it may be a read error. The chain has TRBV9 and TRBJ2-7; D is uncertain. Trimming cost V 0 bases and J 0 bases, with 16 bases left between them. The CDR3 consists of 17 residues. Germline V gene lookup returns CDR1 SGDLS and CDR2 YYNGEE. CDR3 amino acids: CASSVGREYGGSYEQYF. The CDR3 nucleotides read TGTGCCAGCAGCGTAGGAAGAGAGTACGGTGGCTCCTACGAGCAGTACTTC.

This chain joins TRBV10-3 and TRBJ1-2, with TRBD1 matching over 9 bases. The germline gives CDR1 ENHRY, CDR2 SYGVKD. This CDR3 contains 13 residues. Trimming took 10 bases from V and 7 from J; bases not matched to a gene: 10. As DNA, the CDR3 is TGTGCCAGTTCGGACAGGGGATATGCTGGCTACACCTTC. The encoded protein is CASSDRGYAGYTF.

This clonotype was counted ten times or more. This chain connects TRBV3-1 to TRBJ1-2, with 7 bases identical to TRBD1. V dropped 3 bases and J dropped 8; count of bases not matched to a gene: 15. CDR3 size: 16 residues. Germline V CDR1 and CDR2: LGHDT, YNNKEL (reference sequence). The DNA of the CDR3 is TGTGCCAGCAGCCAGGGACAGCTGTTAAAGCCTGGGGGCTACACCTTC. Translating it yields CASSQGQLLKPGGYTF. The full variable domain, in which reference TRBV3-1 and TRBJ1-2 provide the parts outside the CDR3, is DTAVSQTPKYLVTQMGNDKSIKCEQNLGHDTMYWYKQDSKKFLKIMFSYNNKELIINETVPNRFSPKSPDKAHLNLHINSLELGDSAVYFCASSQGQLLKPGGYTFGSGTRLTVV.

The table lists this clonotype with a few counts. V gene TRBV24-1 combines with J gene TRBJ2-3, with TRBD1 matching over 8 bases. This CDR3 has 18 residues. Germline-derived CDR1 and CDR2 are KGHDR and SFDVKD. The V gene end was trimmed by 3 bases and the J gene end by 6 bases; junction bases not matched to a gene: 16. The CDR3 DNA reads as TGTGCCACCAGTGATAACAGTCCCGGGACAGGATTTGGGGATACGCAGTATTTT. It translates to CATSDNSPGTGFGDTQYF.

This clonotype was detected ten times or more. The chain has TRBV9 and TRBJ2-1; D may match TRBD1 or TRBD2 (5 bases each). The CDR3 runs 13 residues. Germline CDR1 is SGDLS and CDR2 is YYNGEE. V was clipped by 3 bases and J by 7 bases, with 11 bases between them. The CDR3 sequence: CASSGGAGNEQFF. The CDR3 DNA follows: TGTGCCAGCAGCGGGGGCGCGGGTAATGAGCAGTTCTTC. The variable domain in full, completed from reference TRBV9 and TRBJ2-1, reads DSGVTQTPKHLITATGQRVTLRCSPRSGDLSVYWYQQSLDQGLQFLIQYYNGEERAKGNILERFSAQQFPDLHSELNLSSLELGDSALYFCASSGGAGNEQFFGPGTRLTVL.

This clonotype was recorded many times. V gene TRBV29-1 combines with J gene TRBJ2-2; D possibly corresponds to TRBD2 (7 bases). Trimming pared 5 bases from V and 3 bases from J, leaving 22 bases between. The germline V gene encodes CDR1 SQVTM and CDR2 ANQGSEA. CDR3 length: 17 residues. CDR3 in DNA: TGCAGCGTTATCGAGAGGGCGGGGGCCCCCGACACCGGGGAGCTGTTTTTT. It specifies CSVIERAGAPDTGELFF.